Listed here is a single TCR beta chain. What it binds is unknown. CDR1 and CDR2 from the germline V gene are KGHDR and SFDVKD. This CDR3 contains 13 residues. The V gene end was trimmed by 9 bases and the J gene end by 6 bases; junction bases not matched to a gene: 8. The data are from a study of Ad26.COV2.S vaccination and SARS-CoV-2 variants. Regarding the study as a whole: Considerable breadth of spike-specific CD8+ and CD4+ T cell responses has reportedly been documented following vaccination.

The protocol was immunoSEQ multiplex PCR, while the TCRdb copy is restricted to in-frame clones and leaves out a portion. The data hold roughly 380,000 clones, with roughly 81% observed a single time. The treatment: over 15 received Ad26.COV2.S at low or high dose, single or two shots; several received placebo; per-sample allocation not given. At day 63 after the first vaccine or placebo injection, samples were drawn. The material was peripheral blood, obtained in a trial of Ad26.COV2.S vaccine versus placebo. V is TRBV24-1 and J is TRBJ2-7, with TRBD1 matching 9 bases. This TCR was sampled from a person aged 18-65 years who received the Ad26.COV2.S COVID-19 vaccine or a placebo. The CDR3 region has the DNA TGTGCCACCGCCGGGACAGGGAGTGGCGAGCAGTACTTC. It translates to CATAGTGSGEQYF.